This section outlines one TCR beta chain sequence together with its context. Its antigen is not known. This specimen belongs to a study of CD8+ T cells in alopecia areata. Study background: Treated patients were scored for severity by percent of scalp affected.

Whole-study findings and limits: The study found higher clonality in lesional than normal scalp, especially in alopecia totalis/universalis. Scalp sample sequencing also detects resident alphabeta T cells of normal skin.

Specified treatment: oral pan-JAK inhibitor, 5-10 mg twice daily. It was from alopecia areata patients that lesional scalp punch biopsies and peripheral blood were collected. cDNA reverse transcribed from extracted RNA served as the sequencing template. The table came from immunoSEQ multiplex PCR; TCRdb's copy has only in-frame clones and leaves some out. The table records just over 150,000 clones, around 71% of them present only once. Trimming left V 1 base short and J 6 bases short, with 15 bases between. Germline CDR1 reads LGHNA; CDR2 reads YNFKEQ. The CDR3 loop spans 15 amino acids. This sequence was found in a human donor with alopecia areata. The rearrangement joins TRBV4-2 to TRBJ2-5; D possibly corresponds to TRBD1 (6 bases). Sample: CD4+ T cells sorted from blood, taken at week 4, from a patient treated with tofacitinib. CDR3 coding DNA: TGTGCCAGCAGCCAAGTCCCGAACAGGGAAAAGACCCAGTACTTC. This translates into CASSQVPNREKTQYF.